Included here is one T cell receptor (beta chain) sequence, with context. Its target is not known. This entry is derived from a study of cytomegalovirus exposure and HLA in healthy donors. On the study more broadly: A subsequent analysis reported that the roughly 120 validation repertoires were produced on the same platform that had also been used for the 600 to 800 first-cohort repertoires. Study-level findings and limits: According to the study, roughly 180 TCR beta chains were cytomegalovirus-associated. In vitro work confirmed that three CMV-associated chains recognize CMV antigens.

Here immunoSEQ multiplex PCR was the method, and the copy in TCRdb shows in-frame clones only, minus some. The profile shows about 240,000 clones, about 83% of them singletons. The donors were in the approximately 130-subject validation cohort; that cohort was separate from the roughly 700-subject first cohort. The clonotype comes from a young man in good health and CMV-seronegative. Sequenced material: PBMCs.

The CDR3 reads CASSRGSEATNEKLFF. As DNA, the CDR3 is TGCGCCAGCAGCCGAGGATCAGAGGCAACTAATGAAAAACTGTTTTTT. V and J are TRBV5-1 and TRBJ1-4; no clear D gene. V was shortened by 4 bases and J by 0 bases, with 13 bases between the two germline ends. The CDR3 has 16 residues. The germline V gene has CDR1 SGHRS and CDR2 YFSETQ.